The 28 T cell receptor beta chains presented below share a single source sample, sequenced in a study of graft-versus-host responses after intestinal transplantation. TCRdb keeps only in-frame clones here, not all; method: immunoSEQ multiplex PCR. Of 8,000 to 13,000 clones listed, 30% to 35% were seen once; the top ten hold approximately 5.7%. Sequencing used alloreactive CD4+ T cells from a mixed lymphocyte reaction culture, obtained before transplantation. Specified subset: CFSE-low proliferating T cells sorted from roughly 6-day pre-transplant mixed lymphocyte reaction (GvH or HvG direction). These receptors all stem from a human patient who was an organ donor for intestinal transplantation.

Only one count was recorded for this clone. The rearrangement links TRBV5-6 to TRBJ1-2; the match to TRBD1 covers 9 bases. The CDR3 length is 15 residues. Germline V gene lookup returns CDR1 SGHDT and CDR2 YYEEEE. The ends lost 3 bases at V and 4 bases at J; junction bases unmatched: 7. Written as DNA, the CDR3 is TGTGCCAGCAGCTGGAGGGACAGGGATGGCTATGGCTACACCTTC. This sequence encodes CASSWRDRDGYGYTF.

The J gene is TRBJ2-3, the V gene TRBV6-5; D is unclear. Trimming stripped 0 bases from V and 3 bases from J, with 10 bases between. CDR1 is MNHEY and CDR2 is SVGAGI in the germline V gene. The CDR3 length is 15 residues. As DNA, the CDR3 is TGTGCCAGCAGTTACTCGACACCCGCGACAGATACGCAGTATTTT. Protein sequence: CASSYSTPATDTQYF.

The chain carries TRBV5-1 and TRBJ2-5, with D perhaps matching TRBD1 or TRBD2 (5 bases each). V shed 4 bases and J shed 3 bases, with 10 bases lying between them. CDR3 length: 13 amino acids. CDR1 and CDR2 (germline): SGHRS, YFSETQ. The CDR3 nucleotides are TGCGCCAGCAGCGGGGGACCAGAAGAGACCCAGTACTTC. Its protein product is CASSGGPEETQYF.

The CDR3 nucleotides read TGTGCCAGCTCACGTGACAGGGTACCGAACACCGGGGAGCTGTTTTTT. Encoded protein: CASSRDRVPNTGELFF. The chain combines TRBV18 with TRBJ2-2; 7 bases are a match to TRBD1. CDR3 size: 16 residues. The trim removed 4 bases at V and 0 bases at J, leaving 5 bases unmatched. Germline CDR1 KGHSH, CDR2 LQKENI.

The chain recombines TRBV5-5 with TRBJ2-5; D gene ambiguous. V was pared by 2 bases and J by 5 bases, with 7 bases between. Germline CDR1 reads SGHKS; CDR2 reads YYEKEE (reference sequence). This CDR3 is 12 amino acids long. The CDR3 region is CASSFLMETQYF. In nucleotides, the CDR3 is TGTGCCAGCAGCTTCTTAATGGAGACCCAGTACTTC.

This clone was detected only a few times. The gene calls are TRBV6-1 and TRBJ1-1; a possible D gene is TRBD1 (5 bases). CDR3 size: 13 residues. The germline gives CDR1 MNHNS, CDR2 SASEGT. V lost 11 bases to trimming and J lost 0 bases, with 13 bases between them. The DNA for the CDR3 is TGTGCCCCCGCTTGGGGGATGAACACTGAAGCTTTCTTT. It codes for CAPAWGMNTEAFF.

This clone was observed a handful of times. The CDR3 sequence is CASSQGAGRVQETQYF. CDR3 nucleotide sequence: TGCGCCAGCAGCCAAGGCGCCGGAAGGGTACAAGAGACCCAGTACTTC. This chain links TRBV4-1 with TRBJ2-5; no clear D. The germline gives CDR1 MGHRA, CDR2 YSYEKL. This CDR3 is built from 16 residues. Trimming left V 1 base short and J 2 bases short, with 14 bases between.

By proportion, this clone is medium-sized. V gene TRBV6-6 combines with J gene TRBJ1-3; D is uncertain. The CDR3 totals 12 residues. Germline values: CDR1 MNHNY, CDR2 SVGAGI (reference sequence). V lost 6 bases and J 4 bases, leaving 7 bases between the germline ends. The CDR3, as DNA: TGTGCCAGCAGCGGACTAGGAAACACCATATATTTT. Amino acids: CASSGLGNTIYF.

The J gene is TRBJ1-5, the V gene TRBV18; no clear D. Germline loops: CDR1 KGHSH, CDR2 LQKENI. Trimming cost V 6 bases and J 4 bases, with 13 bases left between them. CDR3 length equals 14 residues. The CDR3: CASSSSVGNQPQHF. For the CDR3, the DNA is TGTGCCAGCTCCTCTTCGGTAGGTAATCAGCCCCAGCATTTT. Full variable domain (rest looked up from reference TRBV18 and TRBJ1-5): NAGVMQNPRHLVRRRGQEARLRCSPMKGHSHVYWYRQLPEEGLKFMVYLQKENIIDESGMPKERFSAEFPKEGPSILRIQQVVRGDSAAYFCASSSSVGNQPQHFGDGTRLSIL.

The chain links TRBV2 to TRBJ2-5, with TRBD1 as a possible D gene (6 bases). Between the trimmed V and J ends, which lost 8 bases and 4 bases, there was a span of 17 bases. The CDR3 covers 14 residues. CDR1 and CDR2 (germline): SNHLY, FYNNEI. The DNA for the CDR3 is TGTGCCAGCTTTGAACAGGGTGGACGAGAGACCCAGTACTTC. This codes for CASFEQGGRETQYF.

By share, this clone counts as medium-sized. The gene calls are TRBV4-2 and TRBJ2-7; TRBD1 matches at 8 bases. This CDR3 contains 16 residues. With V trimmed by 0 bases and J by 3 bases, 7 bases remained unmatched. The V gene's germline CDR1 is LGHNA and CDR2 YNFKEQ. CDR3 nucleotide sequence: TGTGCCAGCAGCCAAGATGCGACAGGGGTTAACTACGAGCAGTACTTC. Translating gives CASSQDATGVNYEQYF.

This clone was detected a few times. The chain links TRBV2 to TRBJ1-6; no clear D. There are 13 residues in the CDR3. V shed 7 bases and J shed 1 base, with 5 bases lying between them. From germline, CDR1 is SNHLY and CDR2 FYNNEI. CDR3 DNA: TGTGCCAGCACCTCTTCCTATAATTCACCCCTCCACTTT. It is translated as CASTSSYNSPLHF.

To note about this clone: This sequence may be a read error, since a much larger clone differs from it by one base. The chain uses TRBV5-1 and TRBJ2-1; 15 nucleotides align to TRBD2. Germline CDR1 SGHRS, CDR2 YFSETQ. The length of the CDR3 is 14 residues. The CDR3 nucleotides read TGCGCCCGCAGGACTAGCGGGGGGGCCAATGAGCAGTTCTTC. Its protein is CARRTSGGANEQFF.

This clone rates as medium-sized (0.01 to 0.1%). V is TRBV28 and J is TRBJ1-2, with 9 bases matching TRBD1. Germline lookup yields CDR1 MDHEN and CDR2 SYDVKM. V trimming: 6 bases; J trimming: 4 bases; junction bases outside the gene matches: 6. The CDR3 length is 14 residues. In nucleotides, the CDR3 is TGTGCCAGCAGGCCAACAGGGGGCAGCTATGGCTACACCTTC. This gives the protein CASRPTGGSYGYTF.

This clone counts as medium-sized. This sequence joins TRBV2 and TRBJ1-2, with TRBD1 matching over 7 bases. Germline CDR1 SNHLY, CDR2 FYNNEI. The CDR3 runs to 14 residues. Trimming took 6 bases from V and 2 from J; bases not matched to a gene: 6. The CDR3 protein is CASRAGTANYGYTF. The CDR3 coding sequence is TGTGCCAGCAGGGCCGGGACAGCAAACTATGGCTACACCTTC.

This clone was seen more than once but under ten times. The gene calls are TRBV5-1 and TRBJ2-5, with 7 bases lining up with TRBD2. CDR1 and CDR2 from the germline V gene are SGHRS and YFSETQ. This CDR3 is built from 16 residues. Unmatched junction bases numbered 15, after V lost 6 bases and J lost 4 bases. The CDR3 loop is CASTLEGGGRVETQYF. As DNA, the CDR3 is TGCGCCAGCACCCTCGAAGGCGGGGGTCGTGTAGAGACCCAGTACTTC.

The DNA for the CDR3 is TGTGCCAGCAGCCCACAGGGGAGGGGTACTGAAGCTTTCTTT. This sequence encodes CASSPQGRGTEAFF. The chain carries TRBV7-9 and TRBJ1-1; TRBD1 matches 7 bases. The germline V gene encodes CDR1 SEHNR and CDR2 FQNEAQ (reference sequence). There are 14 residues in the CDR3. Unmatched junction bases numbered 8, after V lost 5 bases and J lost 5 bases. The whole variable domain, remainder taken from reference TRBV7-9 and TRBJ1-1, is DTGVSQNPRHKITKRGQNVTFRCDPISEHNRLYWYRQTLGQGPEFLTYFQNEAQLEKSRLLSDRFSAERPKGSFSTLEIQRTEQGDSAMYLCASSPQGRGTEAFFGQGTRLTVV.

This clone was seen a few times. CDR3 in DNA: TGTGCCAGCAGTTACGATTTAGTCAGAGGAAATTCACCCCTCCACTTT. This gives the protein CASSYDLVRGNSPLHF. The chain employs TRBV6-6 and TRBJ1-6; D remains ambiguous. CDR3 size: 16 residues. The germline V and J ends were trimmed by 2 bases and 7 bases, with 15 bases remaining between them. Germline lookup yields CDR1 MNHNY and CDR2 SVGAGI (reference sequence).

V usage is TRBV7-3 and J usage is TRBJ1-6; D possibly corresponds to TRBD1 (6 bases). CDR3 length equals 14 residues. V was pared by 1 base and J by 5 bases, with 6 bases between. Germline values: CDR1 SGHTA, CDR2 FQGTGA. CDR3 sequence: CASSLRDNNSPLHF. The CDR3 nucleotides are TGTGCCAGCAGCTTAAGGGACAATAATTCACCCCTCCACTTT.

This clone turned up a few times. This chain joins TRBV19 and TRBJ1-1; D is perhaps TRBD1 (5 bases). CDR3 length equals 15 residues. V was cut by 4 bases and J by 1 base, with 13 bases left in between. The germline V gene has CDR1 LNHDA and CDR2 SQIVND (reference sequence). This chain's CDR3 is CASSTNPGGNTEAFF. CDR3 sequence (DNA): TGTGCCAGTAGTACTAACCCGGGGGGGAACACTGAAGCTTTCTTT.

The rearrangement uses TRBV5-1 and TRBJ2-1, with 11 bases aligning to TRBD2. CDR1 and CDR2 (germline): SGHRS, YFSETQ. V dropped 4 bases and J dropped 3; count of bases not matched to a gene: 3. This CDR3 spans 15 amino acids. The CDR3 nucleotides are TGCGCCAGCAGCACGACTAGCGGGAACTACAATGAGCAGTTCTTC. This translates into CASSTTSGNYNEQFF.

V is TRBV6-6 and J is TRBJ1-2; D unresolved. The V end was cut by 6 bases, the J end by 2 bases, with 10 bases between. Germline V gene data show CDR1 as MNHNY and CDR2 as SVGAGI (reference sequence). This CDR3 has 13 residues. The CDR3 is CASRYPDNYGYTF. CDR3 bases: TGTGCCAGCAGGTATCCGGACAACTATGGCTACACCTTC.

The V call is TRBV5-1, the J call TRBJ1-1; D gene ambiguous. Trimming pared 0 bases from V and 8 bases from J, leaving 8 bases between. CDR3 length equals 12 residues. Germline V gene sequence: CDR1 SGHRS, CDR2 YFSETQ. CDR3 region: CASSLGGEEAFF. The CDR3 region has the DNA TGCGCCAGCAGCTTGGGTGGCGAAGAAGCTTTCTTT. The entire variable domain, with the rest obtained from reference TRBV5-1 and TRBJ1-1, is as follows: KAGVTQTPRYLIKTRGQQVTLSCSPISGHRSVSWYQQTPGQGLQFLFEYFSETQRNKGNFPGRFSGRQFSNSRSEMNVSTLELGDSALYLCASSLGGEEAFFGQGTRLTVV.

The CDR3, as DNA: TGTGCCACCAGCGGCAGGGGTCGGGAGACCCAGTACTTC. This sequence encodes CATSGRGRETQYF. The V call is TRBV15, the J call TRBJ2-5, with a possible D match to TRBD1 (6 bases). Trimming pared 5 bases from V and 5 bases from J, leaving 12 bases between. CDR1 LNHNV and CDR2 YYDKDF come from the germline V gene (reference sequence). The CDR3 covers 13 residues.

This chain links TRBV5-4 with TRBJ1-2; D not certain. V lost 0 bases and J lost 8, with 17 bases in between. Germline V CDR1 and CDR2: SGHNT, YYREEE (reference sequence). CDR3 size: 15 residues. CDR3 DNA sequence: TGTGCCAGCAGCTTGGCGGACCGTCAAAAGCCCGGCTACACCTTC. Its protein is CASSLADRQKPGYTF.

In DNA, the CDR3 is TGTGCCAGCAGACCTGCGGATTATAGCAATCAGCCCCAGCATTTT. Encoded protein: CASRPADYSNQPQHF. This rearrangement joins TRBV28 to TRBJ1-5, with D unresolved. The CDR3 spans 15 residues. V was clipped by 6 bases and J by 0 bases, with 12 bases between them. Looked up from germline, CDR1 is MDHEN and CDR2 is SYDVKM. The full variable domain, in which reference TRBV28 and TRBJ1-5 provide the parts outside the CDR3, is DVKVTQSSRYLVKRTGEKVFLECVQDMDHENMFWYRQDPGLGLRLIYFSYDVKMKEKGDIPEGYSVSREKKERFSLILESASTNQTSMYLCASRPADYSNQPQHFGDGTRLSIL.

This clone was observed a few times. This chain connects TRBV19 to TRBJ1-2, with no clear D. The CDR3 runs to 13 residues. CDR1 and CDR2 (germline): LNHDA, SQIVND (reference sequence). V was pared by 3 bases and J by 4 bases, with 9 bases between. In nucleotides, the CDR3 is TGTGCCAGTAGTATCAACCTAGGCTATGGCTACACCTTC. This gives the protein CASSINLGYGYTF.

This clone is classed as medium-sized (0.01 to 0.1%). This chain uses TRBV5-8 with TRBJ1-2; tentative D call: TRBD1 (5 bases). Per germline, CDR1 SGHTS and CDR2 YDEGEE. V dropped 5 bases and J dropped 0 bases, with 14 bases sitting between them. CDR3 length: 15 residues. This CDR3 is CASSKEKGTNYGYTF. In DNA, the CDR3 is TGTGCCAGCAGTAAAGAAAAGGGGACTAACTATGGCTACACCTTC.